Below are 27 T cell receptor beta chains sequenced from a single sample in a study of spatial heterogeneity in lung cancer (dated by TCRdb to between 2019 and 2020). The time point label here, explained by the study, means: sample taken at primary tumor resection. What the study reported, not specific to this receptor: The tumor nonsynonymous mutation count correlated with the number of expanded intratumoral alpha and beta TCRs.

Receptors were amplified or captured by 5' RACE. TCRdb shows the sequencer as NextSeq 500. Clones were called with MiXCR by TCRdb after fastp trimmed the public reads at Q25, and only in-frame beta chains were retained. All rows with the same CDR3 protein become a single entry with the most common DNA and genes. The table for this sample lists around 20,000 distinct CDR3 sequences; roughly 10% of them were counted only once. About 20% of the sample is in the top ten clones. These receptors are not linked to any known antigen. The sample in question was lung tumor tissue, obtained at surgery. These receptors all come from a female donor with early-stage non-small cell lung cancer.

The table lists this clonotype with a few counts. In a library made to pick up alpha chains, this beta chain is a stray read with a size that means little. This rearrangement joins TRBV7-2 to TRBJ2-5; D may match TRBD1 or TRBD2 (5 bases each). V was pared by 4 bases and J by 3 bases, with 12 bases between. The CDR3 contains 14 residues. Germline values: CDR1 SGHTA, CDR2 FQGNSA. As DNA, the CDR3 is TGTGCCAGCAGCTACAACAGGAGGAAAGAGACCCAGTACTTC. Amino acid sequence: CASSYNRRKETQYF. The whole variable domain, remainder taken from reference TRBV7-2 and TRBJ2-5, is GAGVSQSPSNKVTEKGKDVELRCDPISGHTALYWYRQSLGQGLEFLIYFQGNSAPDKSGLPSDRFSAERTGGSVSTLTIQRTQQEDSAVYLCASSYNRRKETQYFGPGTRLLVL.

This clonotype was recorded many times. Being off target in a library aimed at alpha chains, this beta chain has a size of little meaning. The chain uses TRBV7-9 and TRBJ2-7; 8 bases line up with TRBD2. Germline assignment: CDR1 SEHNR and CDR2 FQNEAQ (reference sequence). Trimming took 4 bases from V and 2 from J; bases not matched to a gene: 7. The CDR3 loop spans 15 amino acids. The DNA of the CDR3 is TGTGCCAGCAGCTCCCAACGGGAGGGCACCTACGAGCAGTACTTC. Protein: CASSSQREGTYEQYF. Looking up the rest from reference TRBV7-9 and TRBJ2-7 gives the full variable domain: DTGVSQNPRHKITKRGQNVTFRCDPISEHNRLYWYRQTLGQGPEFLTYFQNEAQLEKSRLLSDRFSAERPKGSFSTLEIQRTEQGDSAMYLCASSSQREGTYEQYFGPGTRLTVT.

On this clonotype itself: This beta chain appears as a stray read in a library generated for alpha chains; its size is not informative. The chain carries TRBV20-1 and TRBJ1-6, with D unclear. Per the germline V gene, CDR1 is DFQATT and CDR2 is SNEGSKA (reference sequence). CDR3 length: 13 amino acids. The CDR3: CRPNLGYNSPLHF. The CDR3 DNA sequence: TGCAGACCTAATTTGGGATATAATTCACCCCTCCACTTT.

Concerning this clonotype: One junction end disagrees with the germline gene, perhaps due to a read error. This beta chain appears as a stray read in a library generated for alpha chains; its size is not informative. The V call is TRBV28, the J call TRBJ2-7; D not certain. The CDR3 spans 12 residues. Germline V CDR1 and CDR2: MDHEN, SYDVKM. As DNA, the CDR3 is TGTGCCAGCAGTTTACTACAGAATCCCGCGGACTTC. Encoded protein: CASSLLQNPADF.

This clonotype was seen repeatedly, ten times or more. This beta chain turned up in a library designed for alpha chains; as an off-target read, its abundance says little. The rearrangement uses TRBV6-2 or TRBV6-3 and TRBJ2-1; 12 bases align to TRBD2. Losses at the gene ends were 6 bases for V and 6 bases for J; bases not matched to a gene: 15. Germline CDR1 and CDR2: MNHEY and SVGEGT. The CDR3 length is 18 residues. The CDR3 is CASRKHRTSGAPGNEQFF. In DNA form, the CDR3 reads TGTGCCAGCAGAAAACACCGGACTAGCGGGGCCCCCGGCAATGAGCAGTTCTTC.

This clonotype was seen many times. This beta chain appears as a stray read in a library generated for alpha chains; its size is not informative. CDR3 sequence reads: CSATRGASTDTQYF. CDR3 DNA sequence: TGCAGTGCTACCAGAGGGGCGAGCACAGATACGCAGTATTTT. The rearrangement uses TRBV20-1 and TRBJ2-3; tentatively, D is TRBD1 or TRBD2 (5 bases each). The germline V and J ends were trimmed by 4 bases and 0 bases, with 11 bases remaining between them. The germline V gene encodes CDR1 DFQATT and CDR2 SNEGSKA (reference sequence). The CDR3 contains 14 residues.

This clonotype was seen only once. Because the library targeted alpha chains, this beta chain is an off-target read whose size means little. The chain uses TRBV21-1 and TRBJ2-1; TRBD1 is the table's D call and was not checked against the DNA. TRBV21-1 is listed as a pseudogene. The length of the CDR3 is 17 residues. The CDR3 nucleotides are TGTGCCAGCAGCAAAGCCCAGTGGGGGGGTAACGGAGATGAGCAGTTCTTC. Its translation is CASSKAQWGGNGDEQFF.

Remarks on this clonotype: Because the library targeted alpha chains, this beta chain is an off-target read whose size means little. The V and J genes are TRBV2 and TRBJ2-3; 7 bases agree with TRBD1. In germline, CDR1 is SNHLY, CDR2 FYNNEI. The CDR3 sequence is 15 residues long. J was trimmed by 2 bases and V by 7 bases; bases with no gene match: 9. The CDR3 nucleotides read TGTGCCAGCACATTTGACAGGGTAACCACAGATACGCAGTATTTT. Translated: CASTFDRVTTDTQYF.

This clonotype ranks as medium-sized (0.01 to 0.1%). A library made for alpha chains picked up this beta chain off target, so its size means little. The chain recombines TRBV20-1 with TRBJ2-7, with D perhaps given as TRBD1 or TRBD2 (5 bases each). Between the trimmed V and J ends, which lost 6 bases and 0 bases, there was a span of 18 bases. The CDR3 loop spans 15 amino acids. CDR1 DFQATT and CDR2 SNEGSKA come from the germline V gene (reference sequence). Here the CDR3 DNA reads TGCAGTGCCGTATCCGGGACCGATAGCTCCTACGAGCAGTACTTC. Translating it yields CSAVSGTDSSYEQYF.

Only a few counts were recorded for this clonotype. This beta chain is an unintended read in a library built for alpha chains; its size means little. V is TRBV30 and J is TRBJ2-7; weak D call: TRBD1 (5 bases). The germline gives CDR1 GTSNPN, CDR2 SVGIG (reference sequence). V lost 5 bases to trimming and J lost 5 bases, with 16 bases between them. The CDR3 contains 13 residues. The CDR3 DNA is TGTGCCTGGGGCGGAGAAGGGGTAAACGAGCAGTACTTC. Its protein is CAWGGEGVNEQYF. Filled out from reference TRBV30 and TRBJ2-7, the complete variable domain reads SQTIHQWPATLVQPVGSPLSLECTVEGTSNPNLYWYRQAAGRGLQLLFYSVGIGQISSEVPQNLSASRPQDRQFILSSKKLLLSDSGFYLCAWGGEGVNEQYFGPGTRLTVT.

This clonotype has ten or more counts. The library was built for alpha chains, so this beta chain is an off-target read and its size means little. The genes are TRBV5-1 and TRBJ2-3; 7 bases fit TRBD1. Germline V gives CDR1 SGHRS, CDR2 YFSETQ. The CDR3 runs 15 residues. Trimming at V came to 0 bases and at J to 2 bases, leaving 3 bases not matched to a gene. The DNA for the CDR3 is TGCGCCAGCAGCTTGGACAGGGGAAACACAGATACGCAGTATTTT. Protein product: CASSLDRGNTDTQYF.

In its sample, this clonotype was seen a few times. This beta chain lies outside the target of a library built for alpha chains; its clone size means little. The CDR3 reads CASSLALNSPLHF. For the CDR3, the DNA is TGTGCCAGCAGCTTAGCGCTGAATTCACCCCTCCACTTT. This chain links TRBV7-6 with TRBJ1-6, with D unresolved. CDR1 and CDR2 from the germline V gene are SGHVS and FNYEAQ. V dropped 0 bases and J dropped 7 bases, with 4 bases sitting between them. CDR3 length: 13 amino acids. The complete variable domain, with remaining parts taken from reference TRBV7-6 and TRBJ1-6, reads GAGVSQSPRYKVTKRGQDVALRCDPISGHVSLYWYRQALGQGPEFLTYFNYEAQQDKSGLPNDRFSAERPEGSISTLTIQRTEQRDSAMYRCASSLALNSPLHFGNGTRLTVT.

This clonotype has only a few counts. This beta chain is an unintended read in a library built for alpha chains; its size means little. The genes are TRBV3-1 and TRBJ2-7, with 11 nucleotides matching TRBD1. Trimming removed 6 bases from V and 3 bases from J; junction bases left unmatched: 4. The CDR3 runs to 14 residues. Germline-derived CDR1 and CDR2 are LGHDT and YNNKEL (reference sequence). CDR3 region: CASSGTGGFYEQYF. CDR3 in DNA: TGTGCCAGCAGTGGGACAGGGGGTTTCTACGAGCAGTACTTC.

A word on this clonotype: This beta chain is a stray sequence in a library constructed for alpha chains; its clone size is not meaningful. This chain uses TRBV5-6 with TRBJ2-3, with 11 bases lining up with TRBD1. Germline CDR1 and CDR2: SGHDT and YYEEEE. Germline trimming cut 4 bases from V and 4 bases from J; bases unmatched to any gene: 5. The CDR3 runs to 15 residues. CDR3 DNA: TGTGCCAGCAGCGACGGACAGGGGGCCGCAGATACGCAGTATTTT. It encodes CASSDGQGAADTQYF.

Turning to this clonotype: A library made for alpha chains picked up this beta chain off target, so its size means little. The chain recombines TRBV18 with TRBJ2-2, with TRBD1 matching over 7 bases. The CDR3 runs to 18 residues. With 0 bases clipped from V and 0 bases from J, the junction kept 7 bases outside the gene matches. Per the germline V gene, CDR1 is KGHSH and CDR2 is LQKENI. This chain's CDR3 is CASSPPGGRGTNTGELFF. CDR3 sequence (DNA): TGTGCCAGCTCACCACCCGGAGGCAGGGGGACGAACACCGGGGAGCTGTTTTTT. The full variable domain, its missing parts supplied by reference TRBV18 and TRBJ2-2, is NAGVMQNPRHLVRRRGQEARLRCSPMKGHSHVYWYRQLPEEGLKFMVYLQKENIIDESGMPKERFSAEFPKEGPSILRIQQVVRGDSAAYFCASSPPGGRGTNTGELFFGEGSRLTVL.

A remark on this clonotype: A library prepared for alpha chains yielded this beta chain as an off-target read; its size is of little meaning. The rearrangement joins TRBV20-1 to TRBJ1-1; TRBD1 matches at 7 bases. The CDR3 totals 13 residues. V lost 4 bases, J lost 11 bases, and 13 bases stayed unmatched. CDR1 is DFQATT, CDR2 SNEGSKA, per germline (reference sequence). CDR3 in DNA: TGCAGTGCTACCGTTAGGGGGCGGAGAAAGGCTTTCTTT. Protein product: CSATVRGRRKAFF.

This clonotype has a handful of counts. This beta chain is an unintended read in a library built for alpha chains; its size means little. This chain joins TRBV20-1 and TRBJ1-2, with D uncertain. Germline loops: CDR1 DFQATT, CDR2 SNEGSKA (reference sequence). V was clipped by 4 bases and J by 0 bases, with 12 bases between them. The CDR3 has 14 amino acids. CDR3 residues: CSATPLLPNYGYTF. CDR3 nucleotide sequence: TGCAGTGCTACACCCCTGCTGCCTAACTATGGCTACACCTTC.

In its sample, this clonotype was seen many times. This beta chain is a stray sequence in a library constructed for alpha chains; its clone size is not meaningful. The chain couples TRBV4-2 to TRBJ2-3; 13 bases are a match to TRBD2. CDR1 and CDR2 (germline): LGHNA, YNFKEQ. The CDR3 sequence is 20 residues long. V shed 4 bases, J shed 0 bases, and the junction held 13 bases outside the gene matches. The CDR3 spells CASSPIKTSGGAGSTDTQYF. CDR3 coding DNA: TGTGCCAGCAGCCCCATAAAAACTAGCGGGGGGGCCGGGAGCACAGATACGCAGTATTTT.

As concerns this clonotype: This beta chain turned up in a library designed for alpha chains; as an off-target read, its abundance says little. The rearrangement joins TRBV6-4 to TRBJ2-6, with unresolved D. The CDR3 spans 14 residues. The germline CDR1 and CDR2 sequences are MRHNA and SNTAGT. Between the trimmed V and J ends, which lost 6 bases and 0 bases, there was a span of 6 bases. The CDR3: CASSGYSGANVLTF. CDR3 in DNA: TGTGCCAGCAGCGGGTACTCTGGGGCCAACGTCCTGACTTTC.

Many counts were recorded for this clonotype. A library made for alpha chains picked up this beta chain off target, so its size means little. The chain recombines TRBV12-3 or TRBV12-4 with TRBJ2-5, with 8 bases identical to TRBD2. The CDR3 runs 15 residues. With V trimmed by 1 base and J by 4 bases, 5 bases remained unmatched. The CDR3 DNA reads as TGTGCCAGCAGTTTAGACGGGACTAGAATAGAGACCCAGTACTTC. Its translation is CASSLDGTRIETQYF.

This clonotype was observed many times. This beta chain represents an off-target read in a library built for alpha chains; its size is of limited meaning. V is TRBV18 and J is TRBJ2-7; the match to TRBD2 covers 7 bases. This CDR3 comprises 14 residues. Germline V CDR1 and CDR2: KGHSH, LQKENI. V was clipped by 3 bases and J by 3 bases; unmatched bases: 5. This chain's CDR3 is CASSPLGGFYEQYF. CDR3 in DNA: TGTGCCAGCTCACCCCTGGGGGGGTTCTACGAGCAGTACTTC.

A word on this clonotype: Sequence at one end of the junction differs from germline and may be a read error. This beta chain is a stray read from a library made for alpha chains; its abundance is not meaningful. The chain is built from TRBV5-1 and TRBJ2-1; D uncertain. Germline-derived CDR1 and CDR2 are SGHRS and YFSETQ. The CDR3 spans 13 residues. As DNA, the CDR3 is TGCGCCAGCAGCTTAACAGTAGATGATGAGGAGTTCTTC. Protein: CASSLTVDDEEFF.

This clonotype was recorded a few times. Within a library made for alpha chains, this beta chain is off target, and its count is uninformative. The V and J genes are TRBV12-3 or TRBV12-4 and TRBJ1-1; no firm D call. V was trimmed by 5 bases and J by 7 bases, leaving 8 bases between them. The CDR3 covers 11 residues. CDR3 sequence reads: CASSHRGEAFF. For the CDR3, the DNA is TGTGCCAGCAGTCACCGGGGTGAAGCTTTCTTT.

Judged by abundance, this clonotype is medium-sized. A library made for alpha chains picked up this beta chain off target, so its size means little. The rearrangement links TRBV6-2 or TRBV6-3 to TRBJ1-2, with D maybe TRBD1 (5 bases). Germline CDR1 MNHEY, CDR2 SVGEGT. The CDR3 covers 13 residues. V was pared by 6 bases and J by 4 bases, with 12 bases between. CDR3 region: CASRTTARYGYTF. The CDR3 DNA sequence: TGTGCCAGCAGGACGACAGCCCGCTATGGCTACACCTTC.

Only a few counts were recorded for this clonotype. In a library made to pick up alpha chains, this beta chain is a stray read with a size that means little. The rearrangement joins TRBV5-1 to TRBJ2-7, with 7 nucleotides matching TRBD1. V lost 4 bases and J lost 5; bases outside the gene matches: 12. The CDR3 is 15 amino acids. The germline gives CDR1 SGHRS, CDR2 YFSETQ. The CDR3 coding sequence is TGCGCCAGCAGCGCAGGGACAGCCGTTGGGGACGAGCAGTACTTC. Translation: CASSAGTAVGDEQYF.

Concerning this clonotype: The library was prepared for alpha chains; this beta chain is a stray read, so its frequency means little. This chain joins TRBV5-6 and TRBJ1-6; TRBD1 is a possible D gene (5 bases). The germline CDR1 and CDR2 sequences are SGHDT and YYEEEE. There are 15 residues in the CDR3. V was cut by 6 bases and J by 6 bases, with 16 bases left in between. As DNA, the CDR3 is TGTGCCAGCACCCTTTCCCCACAGGTTAATTCACCCCTCCACTTT. Translation gives CASTLSPQVNSPLHF.

Concerning this clonotype: This beta chain came through as a stray read in a library set up for alpha chains, and its size says little. The genes are TRBV11-2 and TRBJ2-7; TRBD1 or TRBD2 may be the D gene (5 bases each). CDR3 length: 14 residues. The germline CDR1 and CDR2 sequences are SGHAT and FQNNGV. The CDR3 DNA follows: TGTGCTCCGGAGTGTTCGGGGCTTTCCTACGAGCAGTACTTC. The encoded protein is CAPECSGLSYEQYF.